Each of the 21 T cell receptor beta chains below was sequenced from the same sample in a study of T cell repertoires in cytomegalovirus infection. TCRdb itself ran the reads through MiXCR, one entry per CDR3 protein. The data show some 560,000 distinct CDR3 sequences, just under 40% seen once. These receptors have no known antigen. The sample was cultured PBMCs, taken from culture after CMV antigen stimulation. These receptor sequences come from a human donor in good health (CMV status not recorded). Some clones in this sample may be carry-over from other donors' samples.

This chain connects TRBV4-1 to TRBJ2-6; 7 bases agree with TRBD1. The CDR3 covers 18 residues. V dropped 4 bases and J dropped 4; count of bases not matched to a gene: 13. Germline CDR1 and CDR2: MGHRA and YSYEKL. The CDR3 DNA sequence: TGCGCCAGCAGCCCAGGGGGACCACCCGCGGCAGGGGCCAACGTCCTGACTTTC. As protein: CASSPGGPPAAGANVLTF.

CDR3 region: CAISNLRQGPYYEQYF. CDR3 sequence (DNA): TGTGCCATCAGTAACCTCCGACAGGGGCCATACTACGAGCAGTACTTC. The V gene is TRBV10-3, the J gene TRBJ2-7; 8 bases are a match to TRBD1. Trimming at V came to 5 bases and at J to 3 bases, leaving 12 bases not matched to a gene. Germline values: CDR1 ENHRY, CDR2 SYGVKD. The CDR3 is 16 residues long.

This clonotype showed up just a few times. The V call is TRBV4-1, the J call TRBJ1-3; TRBD1 might be the D (5 bases). This CDR3 region has 17 residues. The V end lost 1 base, the J end lost 2 bases, and 15 bases lay between the germline ends. CDR1 is MGHRA, CDR2 YSYEKL, per germline. The CDR3 coding sequence is TGCGCCAGCAGCCAAGTAGGACAAGGGTTGGCTGGAAACACCATATATTTT. As protein: CASSQVGQGLAGNTIYF.

The V gene is TRBV7-2, the J gene TRBJ1-1, with D unclear. The V and J ends lost 5 bases and 1 base respectively, with 8 bases between them. Germline loops: CDR1 SGHTA, CDR2 FQGNSA. This CDR3 is 13 amino acids long. CDR3 in DNA: TGTGCCAGCAGCCCCTACAGGAACACTGAAGCTTTCTTT. This codes for CASSPYRNTEAFF.

A few counts support this clonotype. The CDR3 DNA is TGTGCCAGCAGCCCCAAAAGCGCTAGCGGGAGGTTCGGCACGCAGTATTTT. Translated, it gives CASSPKSASGRFGTQYF. V is TRBV7-9 and J is TRBJ2-3; 11 nucleotides line up with TRBD2. Germline values: CDR1 SEHNR, CDR2 FQNEAQ (reference sequence). This CDR3 comprises 17 residues. J lost 9 bases, V lost 5 bases, and 16 bases had no gene match.

The genes are TRBV7-2 and TRBJ2-2; D is possibly TRBD1 or TRBD2 (5 bases each). Germline CDR1 reads SGHTA; CDR2 reads FQGNSA. The CDR3 is 14 residues long. CDR3: CAAGGQGNTGELFF. The CDR3 DNA reads TGTGCGGCGGGTGGGCAGGGGAACACCGGGGAGCTGTTTTTT.

This chain links TRBV15 with TRBJ2-7; 10 positions match TRBD2. Germline CDR1 is LNHNV and CDR2 is YYDKDF (reference sequence). The CDR3 length is 16 residues. Germline trimming cut 1 base from V and 6 bases from J; bases unmatched to any gene: 9. The DNA of the CDR3 is TGTGCCACCAGCAGAGGCGAGCGGGAGGGCCGCCGCGAGCAGTACTTC. Translating gives CATSRGEREGRREQYF.

This chain joins TRBV6-8 and TRBJ2-1, with 12 bases identical to TRBD2. CDR1 is MNHGY, CDR2 SAAAGT, per germline. There are 18 residues in the CDR3. V dropped 0 bases and J dropped 7; count of bases not matched to a gene: 10. The CDR3 reads CASSYSGILAGGWNEQFF. The CDR3 DNA sequence: TGTGCCAGCAGTTACTCCGGAATACTAGCGGGAGGATGGAATGAGCAGTTCTTC.

This clonotype was found a few times. The chain's CDR3 is CASRRERGDEQFF. The CDR3 DNA sequence: TGTGCCAGCCGGCGGGAGAGGGGGGATGAGCAGTTCTTC. This chain links TRBV6-5 with TRBJ2-1, with a tentative D call TRBD2 (7 bases). CDR1 is MNHEY and CDR2 is SVGAGI in the germline V gene. With 8 bases removed from V and 8 bases from J, the gap between germline ends came to 16 bases. The CDR3 has 13 amino acids.

This chain joins TRBV25-1 and TRBJ1-2; a weak D match, TRBD1 (6 bases). The germline CDR1 and CDR2 sequences are MGHDK and SYGVNS. The CDR3 is 14 amino acids. Trimming removed 6 bases from V and 2 bases from J, with 13 bases in between. The CDR3 here is CASSEARGNYGYTF. The CDR3, as DNA: TGTGCCAGCAGCGAAGCGAGGGGGAACTATGGCTACACCTTC.

This chain links TRBV27 with TRBJ2-1, with D unclear. Per the germline V gene, CDR1 is MNHEY and CDR2 is SMNVEV (reference sequence). This CDR3 contains 12 residues. Trimming stripped 6 bases from V and 7 bases from J, with 10 bases between. In DNA form, the CDR3 reads TGTGCCAGCAGCCGCCACCCTAATGAGCAGTTCTTC. Translation gives CASSRHPNEQFF.

The V gene is TRBV12-3 or TRBV12-4, the J gene TRBJ2-1; tentative D call: TRBD2 (5 bases). V lost 7 bases and J lost 8, with 15 bases in between. This CDR3 is built from 13 residues. The CDR3 sequence is CASMRASSDEQFF. The CDR3 region has the DNA TGTGCCAGCATGAGGGCCAGTTCCGATGAGCAGTTCTTC.

The J gene is TRBJ2-5, the V gene TRBV29-1, with D perhaps being TRBD1 or TRBD2 (5 bases each). This CDR3 has 15 amino acids. V dropped 0 bases and J dropped 2 bases, with 13 bases sitting between them. In germline, CDR1 is SQVTM, CDR2 ANQGSEA. The CDR3 here is CSVEDPGREQETQYF. CDR3 bases: TGCAGCGTTGAAGATCCGGGACGGGAACAAGAGACCCAGTACTTC.

This chain connects TRBV11-2 to TRBJ2-7, with D possibly matching TRBD2 (6 bases). The CDR3 is 13 residues long. Germline lookup yields CDR1 SGHAT and CDR2 FQNNGV. The V end was cut by 4 bases, the J end by 7 bases, with 14 bases between. The CDR3 DNA follows: TGTGCCAGCAGCTCCGGATGGGGGAGGGAGCAGTACTTC. Protein product: CASSSGWGREQYF.

This clonotype has just a few counts. The gene calls are TRBV6-1 and TRBJ2-2, with TRBD2 as a possible D gene (6 bases). V was clipped by 7 bases and J by 2 bases, with 14 bases between them. Germline V gene data show CDR1 as MNHNS and CDR2 as SASEGT. This CDR3 comprises 15 residues. Written as DNA, the CDR3 is TGTGCCAGCATCCGTAGGGAGGCTAACACCGGGGAGCTGTTTTTT. Its protein is CASIRREANTGELFF.

CDR3 protein: CSAYGTSNTDTQYF. The CDR3 region has the DNA TGCAGTGCTTACGGGACGAGCAACACAGATACGCAGTATTTT. The V and J genes are TRBV20-1 and TRBJ2-3; perhaps D is TRBD1 or TRBD2 (5 bases each). In germline, CDR1 is DFQATT, CDR2 SNEGSKA (reference sequence). The V and J ends lost 5 bases and 2 bases respectively, with 14 bases between them. The CDR3 spans 14 residues.

This sequence joins TRBV27 and TRBJ2-2; 10 nucleotides align to TRBD2. V dropped 6 bases and J dropped 9; count of bases not matched to a gene: 10. CDR1 and CDR2 from the germline V gene are MNHEY and SMNVEV (reference sequence). The CDR3 covers 15 residues. In DNA, the CDR3 is TGTGCCAGCAGAGGAGGGGCTAGCGGGAGCCGGGAGCTGTTTTTT. Residues: CASRGGASGSRELFF.

The chain recombines TRBV7-2 with TRBJ2-5; D gene unclear. This CDR3 region has 12 residues. The V and J ends lost 6 bases and 4 bases respectively, with 9 bases between them. The germline CDR1 and CDR2 sequences are SGHTA and FQGNSA. CDR3 protein: CASRIGGETQYF. DNA for the CDR3: TGTGCCAGCAGAATAGGTGGAGAGACCCAGTACTTC. Full variable domain (outside the CDR3, taken from reference TRBV7-2 and TRBJ2-5): GAGVSQSPSNKVTEKGKDVELRCDPISGHTALYWYRQSLGQGLEFLIYFQGNSAPDKSGLPSDRFSAERTGGSVSTLTIQRTQQEDSAVYLCASRIGGETQYFGPGTRLLVL.

The chain joins TRBV11-3 to TRBJ1-2; D is unclear. Germline loops: CDR1 SGHNT, CDR2 YENEEA. Trimming cost V 7 bases and J 8 bases, with 8 bases left between them. This CDR3 region has 10 residues. The CDR3 here is CASTLGGYTF. The CDR3 DNA follows: TGTGCCAGCACCCTTGGAGGCTACACCTTC.

The chain uses TRBV20-1 and TRBJ1-4; D is undetermined. The CDR3 is 13 residues long. Trimming cost V 5 bases and J 5 bases, with 12 bases left between them. CDR1 and CDR2 from the germline V gene are DFQATT and SNEGSKA (reference sequence). The CDR3, as DNA: TGCAGTGCTGGGGAAGGGTTCAATGAAAAACTGTTTTTT. It encodes CSAGEGFNEKLFF.

The gene calls are TRBV14 and TRBJ2-2; D is perhaps TRBD1 (6 bases). Germline-derived CDR1 and CDR2 are SGHDN and FVKESK. The ends were cut back, 3 bases at V and 7 bases at J, with 15 bases in the middle. The CDR3 runs to 15 residues. CDR3 in DNA: TGTGCCAGCAGCCATTGGACAGAAAAAATCGGGGAGCTGTTTTTT. Translation: CASSHWTEKIGELFF.